These 27 T cell receptor beta chains share one sample of origin, sequenced in a study of glioma-infiltrating T cells after dendritic cell vaccination. The data were produced by immunoSEQ multiplex PCR, yet TCRdb's version contains in-frame clones alone and is incomplete. The sample shows 80,000 to 100,000 clones, 70% to 80% of them seen only once. This specimen was blood, taken before dendritic cell vaccination. The origin of the receptors is a human donor with glioblastoma.

This clone was seen more than once but under ten times. This chain connects TRBV7-6 to TRBJ1-1; the D is unclear. From germline, CDR1 is SGHVS and CDR2 FNYEAQ. There are 14 residues in the CDR3. The V gene lost 5 bases and the J gene lost 2 bases, with 12 bases spanning the gap. The CDR3 protein is CASSPAQANTEAFF. The DNA of the CDR3 is TGTGCCAGCAGCCCTGCGCAGGCCAACACTGAAGCTTTCTTT.

As DNA, the CDR3 is TGTGCCAGCAGCTTAGCGGGAGTAGCAATCACCGGGGAGCTGTTTTTT. Protein product: CASSLAGVAITGELFF. The chain joins TRBV7-2 to TRBJ2-2, with a possible D match to TRBD2 (5 bases). The germline V gene encodes CDR1 SGHTA and CDR2 FQGNSA. This CDR3 region has 16 residues. Deletions cut 0 bases from V and 4 bases from J, with 12 bases between. The variable domain in full, with the rest retrieved from reference TRBV7-2 and TRBJ2-2, is GAGVSQSPSNKVTEKGKDVELRCDPISGHTALYWYRQSLGQGLEFLIYFQGNSAPDKSGLPSDRFSAERTGGSVSTLTIQRTQQEDSAVYLCASSLAGVAITGELFFGEGSRLTVL.

The V call is TRBV19, the J call TRBJ1-1; 8 bases align to TRBD1. CDR1 and CDR2 (germline): LNHDA, SQIVND (reference sequence). CDR3 size: 14 residues. Germline trimming cut 6 bases from V and 3 bases from J; bases unmatched to any gene: 6. The CDR3 reads CASRQGVGYTEAFF. The DNA for the CDR3 is TGTGCCAGTAGACAGGGGGTAGGGTACACTGAAGCTTTCTTT. Full variable domain (rest looked up from reference TRBV19 and TRBJ1-1): DGGITQSPKYLFRKEGQNVTLSCEQNLNHDAMYWYRQDPGQGLRLIYYSQIVNDFQKGDIAEGYSVSREKKESFPLTVTSAQKNPTAFYLCASRQGVGYTEAFFGQGTRLTVV.

The genes are TRBV21-1 and TRBJ1-2; the table assigns TRBD1, which was not confirmed against the DNA. TRBV21-1 is a known pseudogene. The CDR3 runs 15 residues. The CDR3 spells CASSKILHRGDGYTF. The CDR3 DNA reads as TGTGCCAGCAGCAAAATCCTCCACAGGGGAGATGGCTACACCTTC.

The V gene is TRBV28, the J gene TRBJ1-1; D gene ambiguous. Between the trimmed V and J ends, which lost 2 bases and 8 bases, there was a span of 9 bases. This CDR3 is built from 12 residues. Germline V gene sequence: CDR1 MDHEN, CDR2 SYDVKM. CDR3 sequence: CASSLLYSEAFF. CDR3 nucleotide sequence: TGTGCCAGCAGTTTACTATATTCGGAAGCTTTCTTT.

This sequence joins TRBV5-1 and TRBJ2-5, with TRBD1 identical over 9 bases. The CDR3 spans 15 residues. Germline V gene sequence: CDR1 SGHRS, CDR2 YFSETQ. Germline trimming cut 1 base from V and 5 bases from J; bases unmatched to any gene: 6. The CDR3 sequence is CASSLLTGGMETQYF. Here the CDR3 DNA reads TGCGCCAGCAGCTTGTTAACAGGGGGCATGGAGACCCAGTACTTC.

The chain combines TRBV28 with TRBJ1-2; 7 bases are a match to TRBD1. The V gene end was trimmed by 5 bases and the J gene end by 7 bases; junction bases not matched to a gene: 4. This CDR3 comprises 12 residues. Germline V gene lookup returns CDR1 MDHEN and CDR2 SYDVKM. The CDR3 DNA is TGTGCCAGCAGTGAGGGGGCGCGTGGCTACACCTTC. Its translation: CASSEGARGYTF.

This clone was seen just once. The rearrangement uses TRBV7-2 and TRBJ1-5, with 7 positions matching TRBD1. Germline CDR1 reads SGHTA; CDR2 reads FQGNSA. After removal of 5 bases from V and 3 bases from J, the junction contained 7 bases not matched to a gene. There are 15 residues in the CDR3. In nucleotides, the CDR3 is TGTGCCAGCAGCCCCGACGGGACAGTCAATCAGCCCCAGCATTTT. Protein: CASSPDGTVNQPQHF.

V usage is TRBV7-9 and J usage is TRBJ2-2; D remains ambiguous. The CDR3 contains 15 residues. CDR1 and CDR2 (germline): SEHNR, FQNEAQ (reference sequence). Trimming left V 1 base short and J 0 bases short, with 6 bases between. The CDR3 loop is CASSLGLANTGELFF. The CDR3 DNA is TGTGCCAGCAGCTTAGGTCTAGCGAACACCGGGGAGCTGTTTTTT.

The V and J genes are TRBV5-1 and TRBJ1-2; 8 bases match TRBD1. In germline, CDR1 is SGHRS, CDR2 YFSETQ. V trimming: 0 bases; J trimming: 8 bases; junction bases outside the gene matches: 6. The CDR3 has 14 amino acids. As DNA, the CDR3 is TGCGCCAGCAGCTTGGATCAGGGGGCCGCCGGCTACACCTTC. Translated, it gives CASSLDQGAAGYTF.

V gene TRBV30 combines with J gene TRBJ1-2; D remains unclear. Trimming cost V 4 bases and J 8 bases, with 14 bases left between them. The CDR3 runs 12 residues. Per the germline V gene, CDR1 is GTSNPN and CDR2 is SVGIG (reference sequence). Here the CDR3 DNA reads TGTGCCTGGAATGTAGTCTGGGAGGGCTACACCTTC. Residues: CAWNVVWEGYTF.

V usage is TRBV18 and J usage is TRBJ1-6, with TRBD1 matching 8 bases. This CDR3 region has 14 residues. In germline, CDR1 is KGHSH, CDR2 LQKENI. Trimming took 5 bases from V and 10 from J; bases not matched to a gene: 7. The CDR3 protein is CASSSTGGDSPLHF. The CDR3 DNA sequence: TGTGCCAGCTCATCCACAGGGGGTGACTCACCCCTCCACTTT.

The rearrangement joins TRBV5-1 to TRBJ2-7, with D unclear. Trimming removed 4 bases from V and 3 bases from J, with 11 bases in between. CDR3 size: 13 residues. Looked up from germline, CDR1 is SGHRS and CDR2 is YFSETQ. In DNA form, the CDR3 reads TGCGCCAGCAGCGGTGGGCTAAACTACGAGCAGTACTTC. It yields the protein CASSGGLNYEQYF.

The chain couples TRBV30 to TRBJ1-1; D unresolved. Trimming left V 2 bases short and J 5 bases short, with 12 bases between. In germline, CDR1 is GTSNPN, CDR2 SVGIG (reference sequence). This CDR3 is built from 13 residues. For the CDR3, the DNA is TGTGCCTGGAGTCACGCCCGGGATACTGAAGCTTTCTTT. Amino acid sequence: CAWSHARDTEAFF.

The table lists this clone with a count of one. The chain uses TRBV18 and TRBJ1-1; TRBD1 agrees at 8 bases. The CDR3 length is 16 residues. Germline CDR1 is KGHSH and CDR2 is LQKENI. J was trimmed by 1 base and V by 1 base; bases with no gene match: 5. For the CDR3, the DNA is TGTGCCAGCTCACCACGGTCAGGGGGCCCGAACACTGAAGCTTTCTTT. Encoded protein: CASSPRSGGPNTEAFF.

The chain links TRBV30 to TRBJ2-5; TRBD2 might be the D (5 bases). The CDR3 has 13 amino acids. CDR1 GTSNPN and CDR2 SVGIG come from the germline V gene (reference sequence). V shed 0 bases and J shed 2 bases, with 7 bases lying between them. The CDR3 region is CAWSVPGQETQYF. The CDR3 bases are TGTGCCTGGAGTGTACCGGGGCAAGAGACCCAGTACTTC.

In nucleotides, the CDR3 is TGTGCCACCAGCAACGGGGTCTCCTACGAGCAGTACTTC. It is translated as CATSNGVSYEQYF. The gene calls are TRBV15 and TRBJ2-7; D is possibly TRBD2 (5 bases). There are 13 residues in the CDR3. The V end was cut by 4 bases, the J end by 0 bases, with 7 bases between. Germline V gives CDR1 LNHNV, CDR2 YYDKDF (reference sequence).

This clone appeared once. This rearrangement joins TRBV27 to TRBJ1-2; D might be TRBD1 (5 bases). The CDR3 contains 13 residues. Trimming stripped 5 bases from V and 4 bases from J, with 11 bases between. CDR1 is MNHEY and CDR2 is SMNVEV in the germline V gene (reference sequence). The CDR3 sequence: CASSPVGPYGYTF. The CDR3 bases are TGTGCCAGCAGTCCGGTGGGGCCCTATGGCTACACCTTC.

The CDR3 DNA reads TGCGCCAGCAGCTTCGGAGGAGACAATCAGCCCCAGCATTTT. It yields the protein CASSFGGDNQPQHF. The chain joins TRBV5-1 to TRBJ1-5; no definite D call. From germline, CDR1 is SGHRS and CDR2 YFSETQ. V gave up 2 bases and J gave up 3 bases, with 9 bases separating them. The CDR3 spans 14 residues. Full variable domain (outside the CDR3, taken from reference TRBV5-1 and TRBJ1-5): KAGVTQTPRYLIKTRGQQVTLSCSPISGHRSVSWYQQTPGQGLQFLFEYFSETQRNKGNFPGRFSGRQFSNSRSEMNVSTLELGDSALYLCASSFGGDNQPQHFGDGTRLSIL.

V and J are TRBV6-5 and TRBJ1-1; 7 nucleotides line up with TRBD1. Germline V lookup: CDR1 MNHEY, CDR2 SVGAGI. The trim removed 7 bases at V and 2 bases at J, leaving 10 bases unmatched. The CDR3 runs to 15 residues. CDR3: CASNTGARGNTEAFF. CDR3 nucleotide sequence: TGTGCCAGCAACACAGGGGCACGGGGTAACACTGAAGCTTTCTTT.

The chain couples TRBV29-1 to TRBJ2-2, with D hard to call. CDR1 is SQVTM and CDR2 is ANQGSEA in the germline V gene. The V end was cut by 6 bases, the J end by 0 bases, with 11 bases between. The CDR3 loop spans 14 amino acids. CDR3 loop: CSVRRQANTGELFF. Here the CDR3 DNA reads TGCAGCGTCAGAAGGCAGGCGAACACCGGGGAGCTGTTTTTT.

The rearrangement joins TRBV5-1 to TRBJ1-2; no clear D gene. The CDR3 length is 15 residues. V was cut by 1 base and J by 2 bases, with 12 bases left in between. CDR1 is SGHRS and CDR2 is YFSETQ in the germline V gene. DNA for the CDR3: TGCGCCAGCAGCTTGTTATGGCCGGGGAACTATGGCTACACCTTC. Its protein product is CASSLLWPGNYGYTF.

This clone was seen a few times. The genes are TRBV10-3 and TRBJ2-3, with D perhaps TRBD2 (6 bases). The CDR3 runs 16 residues. Looked up from germline, CDR1 is ENHRY and CDR2 is SYGVKD. Between the trimmed V and J ends, which lost 6 bases and 5 bases, there was a span of 21 bases. The chain's CDR3 is CAISFLGGVGGDTQYF. The CDR3 DNA is TGTGCCATCAGCTTCCTTGGAGGGGTGGGGGGAGATACGCAGTATTTT.

The V and J genes are TRBV2 and TRBJ1-1, with 7 bases identical to TRBD1. This CDR3 is 15 amino acids long. Germline CDR1 reads SNHLY; CDR2 reads FYNNEI. V gave up 4 bases and J gave up 4 bases; unmatched junction bases: 9. The CDR3 nucleotides read TGTGCCAGCAGTGTAACAGGGGTGTGGAGCACTGAAGCTTTCTTT. This gives the protein CASSVTGVWSTEAFF.

In its sample, this clone was seen once. The chain has TRBV5-6 and TRBJ1-2; D may be TRBD1 (6 bases). Germline loops: CDR1 SGHDT, CDR2 YYEEEE. The CDR3 length is 12 residues. V lost 4 bases and J lost 4, with 8 bases in between. The CDR3 DNA is TGTGCCAGCAGCGCGGACAGCTATGGCTACACCTTC. Translating gives CASSADSYGYTF.

V gene TRBV18 combines with J gene TRBJ2-2; 9 nucleotides agree with TRBD2. The CDR3 consists of 15 residues. The junction had 5 bases not matched to a gene; V was cut back by 4 bases and J by 5 bases. The germline CDR1 and CDR2 sequences are KGHSH and LQKENI. CDR3 sequence reads: CASSLPGLATGELFF. DNA of the CDR3: TGTGCCAGCTCACTACCGGGACTAGCAACCGGGGAGCTGTTTTTT.

The V gene is TRBV9, the J gene TRBJ1-2; unclear D gene. V dropped 6 bases and J dropped 2 bases, with 17 bases sitting between them. This CDR3 has 15 residues. Germline V gives CDR1 SGDLS, CDR2 YYNGEE. CDR3 in DNA: TGTGCCAGCACCTTCGCGGGCGGTCGAAACTATGGCTACACCTTC. Protein: CASTFAGGRNYGYTF.